Detailed here is one T cell receptor (beta chain). The entry originates in a study of blood T cell repertoires in COVID-19. Germline CDR1 reads MDHEN; CDR2 reads SYDVKM. With 6 bases removed from V and 6 bases from J, the gap between germline ends came to 20 bases. The CDR3 consists of 15 residues. Original methodology: The authors estimated nucleated cell counts from reference gene primer amplification. Repertoires were generated with immunoSEQ multiplex PCR, while TCRdb's copy carries only in-frame clones and drops some. Clone size and the V and J calls come from that table; the DNA yielded D and trimming. The sample gives more than 300,000 clones, around 83% of which show up once; about 1.2% is in the top ten.

The clonotype originates from a woman in her forties or fifties with acute or convalescent COVID-19. The sequenced sample consisted of peripheral blood. This chain joins TRBV28 and TRBJ1-2, with a tentative D call TRBD1 (5 bases). CDR3 bases: TGTGCCAGCAGCGAGGTCGCGGGGGATTTGGATGGCTACACCTTC. Encoded protein: CASSEVAGDLDGYTF.